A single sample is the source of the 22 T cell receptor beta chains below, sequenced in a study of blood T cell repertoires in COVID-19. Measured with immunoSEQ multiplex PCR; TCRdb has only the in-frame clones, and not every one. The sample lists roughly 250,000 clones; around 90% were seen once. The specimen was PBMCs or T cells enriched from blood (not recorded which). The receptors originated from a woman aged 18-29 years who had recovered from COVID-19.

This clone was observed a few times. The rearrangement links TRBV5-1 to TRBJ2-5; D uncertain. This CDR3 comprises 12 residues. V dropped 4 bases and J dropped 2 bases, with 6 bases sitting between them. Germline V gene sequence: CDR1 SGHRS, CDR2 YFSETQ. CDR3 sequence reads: CASSAGQETQYF. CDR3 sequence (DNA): TGCGCCAGCAGCGCCGGGCAAGAGACCCAGTACTTC.

Here the CDR3 reads CASSDSGFSYGYTF. The CDR3 DNA is TGTGCCAGCTCCGACTCAGGGTTTAGCTATGGCTACACCTTC. The chain carries TRBV18 and TRBJ1-2; a weak D match, TRBD1 (5 bases). With 6 bases removed from V and 4 bases from J, the gap between germline ends came to 15 bases. There are 14 residues in the CDR3. Germline values: CDR1 KGHSH, CDR2 LQKENI.

In DNA form, the CDR3 reads TGTGCCAGCTCAGGGCCTAGCGGGGCCCAGTATTTT. Translated: CASSGPSGAQYF. The chain carries TRBV18 and TRBJ2-3; 9 bases map to TRBD2. The CDR3 totals 12 residues. The V and J ends lost 5 bases and 12 bases, in that order; junction bases with no gene match: 6. CDR1 KGHSH and CDR2 LQKENI come from the germline V gene.

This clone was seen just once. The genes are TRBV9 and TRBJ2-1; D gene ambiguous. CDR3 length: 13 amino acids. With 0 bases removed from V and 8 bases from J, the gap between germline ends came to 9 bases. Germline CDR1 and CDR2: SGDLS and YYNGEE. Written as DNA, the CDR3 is TGTGCCAGCAGCGTAGGCTCTGGCCATGAGCAGTTCTTC. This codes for CASSVGSGHEQFF.

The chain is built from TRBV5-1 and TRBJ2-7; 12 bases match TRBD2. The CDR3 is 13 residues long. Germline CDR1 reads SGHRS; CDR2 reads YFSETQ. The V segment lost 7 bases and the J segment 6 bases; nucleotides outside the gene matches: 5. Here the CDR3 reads CASSTSGSGEQYF. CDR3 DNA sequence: TGCGCCAGCTCGACTAGCGGGAGTGGCGAGCAGTACTTC.

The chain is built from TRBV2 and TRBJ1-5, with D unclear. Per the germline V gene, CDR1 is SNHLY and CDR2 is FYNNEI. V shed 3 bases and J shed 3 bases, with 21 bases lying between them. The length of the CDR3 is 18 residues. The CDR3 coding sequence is TGTGCCAGCAGTGATTTGGGCCAAGCGGGAGACTTCAATCAGCCCCAGCATTTT. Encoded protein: CASSDLGQAGDFNQPQHF.

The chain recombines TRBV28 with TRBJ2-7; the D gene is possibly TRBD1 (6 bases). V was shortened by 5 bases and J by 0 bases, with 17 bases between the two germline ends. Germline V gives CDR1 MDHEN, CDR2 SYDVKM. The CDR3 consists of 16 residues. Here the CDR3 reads CASSDRRILSSYEQYF. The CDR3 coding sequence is TGTGCCAGCAGTGACAGGCGGATTCTCAGCTCCTACGAGCAGTACTTC.

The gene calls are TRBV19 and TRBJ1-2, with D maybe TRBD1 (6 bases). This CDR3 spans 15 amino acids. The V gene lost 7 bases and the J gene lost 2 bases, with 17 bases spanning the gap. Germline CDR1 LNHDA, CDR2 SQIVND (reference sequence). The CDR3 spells CASIGGASWNYGYTF. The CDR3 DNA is TGTGCCAGTATAGGGGGGGCCAGCTGGAACTATGGCTACACCTTC.

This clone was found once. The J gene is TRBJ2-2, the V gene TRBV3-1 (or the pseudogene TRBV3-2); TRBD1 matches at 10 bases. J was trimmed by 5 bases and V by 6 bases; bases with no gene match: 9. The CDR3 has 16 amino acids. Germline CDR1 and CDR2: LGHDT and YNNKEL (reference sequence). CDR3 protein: CASSRRDRGYTGELFF. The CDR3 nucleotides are TGTGCCAGCAGTCGGCGGGACAGGGGATATACCGGGGAGCTGTTTTTT.

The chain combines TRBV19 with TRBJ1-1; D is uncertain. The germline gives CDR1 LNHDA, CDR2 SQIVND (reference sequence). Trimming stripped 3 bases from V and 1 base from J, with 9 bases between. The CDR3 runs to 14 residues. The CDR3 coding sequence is TGTGCCAGTAGTATGCACAAGAAGAACACTGAAGCTTTCTTT. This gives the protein CASSMHKKNTEAFF.

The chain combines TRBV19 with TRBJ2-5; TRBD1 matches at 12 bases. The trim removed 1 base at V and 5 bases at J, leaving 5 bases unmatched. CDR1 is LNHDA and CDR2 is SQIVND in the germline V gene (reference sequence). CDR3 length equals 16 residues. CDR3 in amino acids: CASSIGGTGGLETQYF. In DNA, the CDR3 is TGTGCCAGTAGTATAGGGGGGACAGGGGGCTTGGAGACCCAGTACTTC.

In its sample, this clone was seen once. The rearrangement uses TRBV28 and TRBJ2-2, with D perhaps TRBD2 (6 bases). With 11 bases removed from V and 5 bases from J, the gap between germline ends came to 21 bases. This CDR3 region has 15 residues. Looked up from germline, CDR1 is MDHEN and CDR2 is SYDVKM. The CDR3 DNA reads TGTGCCGGTGGAGGGAAGGGTAGTAGAACCGGGGAGCTGTTTTTT. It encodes CAGGGKGSRTGELFF.

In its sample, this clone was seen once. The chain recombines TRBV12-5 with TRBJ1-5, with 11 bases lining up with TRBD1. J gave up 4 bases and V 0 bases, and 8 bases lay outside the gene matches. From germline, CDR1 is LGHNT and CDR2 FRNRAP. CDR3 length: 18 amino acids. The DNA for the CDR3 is TGTGCTAGTGGTTTGGTACAGAGCGGGACAGGGGGAAATCAGCCCCAGCATTTT. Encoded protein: CASGLVQSGTGGNQPQHF.

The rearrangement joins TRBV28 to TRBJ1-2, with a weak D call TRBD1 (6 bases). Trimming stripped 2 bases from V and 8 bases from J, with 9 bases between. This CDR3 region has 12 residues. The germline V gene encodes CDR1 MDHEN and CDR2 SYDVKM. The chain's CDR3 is CASSLGTRGYTF. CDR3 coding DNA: TGTGCCAGCAGTTTAGGGACACGGGGCTACACCTTC.

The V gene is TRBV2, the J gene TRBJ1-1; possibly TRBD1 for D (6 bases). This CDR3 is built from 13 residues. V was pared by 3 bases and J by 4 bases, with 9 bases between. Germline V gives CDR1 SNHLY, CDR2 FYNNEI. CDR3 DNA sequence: TGTGCCAGCAGTGACAGGGGTACCACTGAAGCTTTCTTT. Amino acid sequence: CASSDRGTTEAFF.

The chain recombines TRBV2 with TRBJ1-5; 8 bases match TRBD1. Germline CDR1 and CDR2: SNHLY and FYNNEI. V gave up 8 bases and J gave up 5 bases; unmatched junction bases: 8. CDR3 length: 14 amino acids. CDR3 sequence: CASRTGSSYQPQHF. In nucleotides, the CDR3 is TGTGCCAGCCGGACAGGGAGCTCGTATCAGCCCCAGCATTTT.

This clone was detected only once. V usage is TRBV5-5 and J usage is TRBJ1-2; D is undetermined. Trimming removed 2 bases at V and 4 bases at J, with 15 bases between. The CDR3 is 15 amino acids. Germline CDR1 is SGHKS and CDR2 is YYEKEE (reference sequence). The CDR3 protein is CASSFLGWETYGYTF. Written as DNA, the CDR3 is TGTGCCAGCAGCTTCCTCGGATGGGAGACCTATGGCTACACCTTC.

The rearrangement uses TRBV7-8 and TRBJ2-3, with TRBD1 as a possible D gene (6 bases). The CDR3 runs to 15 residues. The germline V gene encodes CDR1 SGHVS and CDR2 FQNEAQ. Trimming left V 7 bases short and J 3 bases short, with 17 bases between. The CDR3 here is CASTQDRPQTDTQYF. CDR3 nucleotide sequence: TGTGCCAGCACCCAGGACAGACCACAAACAGATACGCAGTATTTT.

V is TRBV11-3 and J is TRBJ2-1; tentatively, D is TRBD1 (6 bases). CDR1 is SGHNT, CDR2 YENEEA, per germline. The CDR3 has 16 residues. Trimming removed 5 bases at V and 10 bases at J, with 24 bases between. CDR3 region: CASSDWTEETGTEQFF. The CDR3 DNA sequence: TGTGCCAGCAGCGACTGGACTGAAGAGACAGGAACCGAGCAGTTCTTC.

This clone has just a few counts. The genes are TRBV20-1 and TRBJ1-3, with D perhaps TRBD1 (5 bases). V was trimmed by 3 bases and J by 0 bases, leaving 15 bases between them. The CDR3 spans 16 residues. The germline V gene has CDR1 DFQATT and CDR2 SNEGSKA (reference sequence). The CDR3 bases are TGCAGTGCTAGTTACCAGGGAACCAGCTCTGGAAACACCATATATTTT. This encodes CSASYQGTSSGNTIYF.

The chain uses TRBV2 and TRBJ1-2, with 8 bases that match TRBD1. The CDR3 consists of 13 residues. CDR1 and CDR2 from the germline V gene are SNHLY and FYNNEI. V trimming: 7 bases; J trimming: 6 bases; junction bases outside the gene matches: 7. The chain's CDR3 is CASTNRGVNGYTF. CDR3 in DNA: TGTGCCAGCACTAACAGGGGGGTCAATGGCTACACCTTC.

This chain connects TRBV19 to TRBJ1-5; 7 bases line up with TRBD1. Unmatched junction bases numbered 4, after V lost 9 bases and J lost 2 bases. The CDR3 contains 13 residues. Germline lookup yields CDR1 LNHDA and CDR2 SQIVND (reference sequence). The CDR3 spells CAREDRCNQPQHF. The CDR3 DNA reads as TGTGCCAGGGAGGACAGGTGCAATCAGCCCCAGCATTTT.